The 27 T cell receptor beta chains below all came from one sample that was sequenced in a study of tumor-infiltrating lymphocytes in primary liver carcinoma. Total RNA and DNA came together from roughly 20-30 mg of bulk tissue without cell sorting. A constant-region primer served to make TCR beta cDNA from roughly 500 ng total RNA. Library construction for TCR beta comprised three nested multiplex PCR rounds performed with slightly modified ARM-PCR. Both of the initial two PCR rounds ran for roughly 10 cycles and employed TRBV1-TRBV30 forward primers alongside a C-beta reverse primer. TCRdb reprocessed the multiplex PCR reads with MiXCR, giving one entry per CDR3 protein. The sample contains around 99,000 distinct CDR3 sequences, just over 65% of which appear only once. Sample: tumor-adjacent normal liver tissue. These receptors all stem from a man in his forties with primary liver carcinoma and hepatitis B virus infection.

A remark on this clonotype: A much larger clone is a single base away; this may be a read error. The CDR3 reads CASSTLDRGEQYF. The DNA for the CDR3 is TGCGCCAGCAGCACCTTGGACAGGGGCGAGCAGTACTTC. The V and J genes are TRBV4-1 and TRBJ2-7; 9 bases line up with TRBD1. This CDR3 has 13 residues. With 5 bases clipped from V and 6 bases from J, the junction kept 5 bases outside the gene matches. Germline V gene data show CDR1 as MGHRA and CDR2 as YSYEKL.

This clonotype counts as medium-sized. DNA of the CDR3: TGTGCCAGCAGCTTCGGTGGTAACAGGGGAAAGTACGAGCAGTACTTC. This sequence encodes CASSFGGNRGKYEQYF. The chain is built from TRBV11-2 and TRBJ2-7, with 7 bases aligning to TRBD1. Germline loops: CDR1 SGHAT, CDR2 FQNNGV. V lost 3 bases and J lost 4; bases outside the gene matches: 12. This CDR3 contains 16 residues.

This clonotype was recorded at least ten times. This rearrangement joins TRBV19 to TRBJ2-1, with D perhaps assigned TRBD1 or TRBD2 (5 bases each). The V and J ends lost 2 bases and 6 bases respectively, with 14 bases between them. CDR3 length: 15 residues. Germline loops: CDR1 LNHDA, CDR2 SQIVND (reference sequence). CDR3 sequence: CASSIMRGHLNEQFF. The CDR3 DNA reads TGTGCCAGTAGTATAATGAGGGGCCACCTCAATGAGCAGTTCTTC.

This clonotype was seen only a few times. The J gene is TRBJ1-5, the V gene TRBV7-9; no clear D. Germline CDR1 and CDR2: SEHNR and FQNEAQ (reference sequence). CDR3 length: 14 residues. V was cut by 3 bases and J by 3 bases, with 9 bases left in between. The CDR3 reads CASSFGDSNQPQHF. Here the CDR3 DNA reads TGTGCCAGCAGCTTCGGGGATTCCAATCAGCCCCAGCATTTT.

In this sample, this clonotype turned up a few times. A much larger clone is a single base away; this may be a read error. The gene calls are TRBV6-1 and TRBJ2-5; D gene unclear. The CDR3 sequence is 12 residues long. Germline V CDR1 and CDR2: MNHNS, SASEGT. The CDR3 here is CASGESRETQYF. As DNA, the CDR3 is TGTGCCAGCGGTGAGAGTCGGGAGACCCAGTACTTC.

Concerning this clonotype: This may be a read error, as it is one base from a much larger clone. The chain uses TRBV5-6 and TRBJ2-4; no clear D gene. This CDR3 comprises 13 residues. CDR1 is SGHDT, CDR2 YYEEEE, per germline. CDR3 in DNA: TGTGCCAGCATCTTGGATCGGGTTGGCATTCAGTACTTC. Amino acid sequence: CASILDRVGIQYF.

This clonotype was observed a single time. The gene calls are TRBV28 and TRBJ2-7; D is tentatively TRBD1 or TRBD2 (6 bases each). Germline V CDR1 and CDR2: MDHEN, SYDVKM. This CDR3 is built from 17 residues. Trimming removed 10 bases from V and 1 base from J, with 26 bases in between. CDR3 bases: TGTGCCACCCTCATGACGGGGGCCCCAGATGATTCCTACGAGCAGTACTTC. This sequence encodes CATLMTGAPDDSYEQYF.

Details on this clonotype: One junction end disagrees with the germline gene, perhaps due to a read error. The chain carries TRBV11-2 and TRBJ2-5, with 7 nucleotides matching TRBD1. This CDR3 is built from 15 residues. Germline lookup yields CDR1 SGHAT and CDR2 FQNNGV. The CDR3 protein is CTSSFGDRAQEPQYF. For the CDR3, the DNA is TGTACCAGCAGCTTTGGAGACAGGGCACAAGAGCCCCAGTACTTC.

With respect to this clonotype: One end of the junction is discordant with germline, which a read error may explain. The chain carries TRBV14 and TRBJ2-1; D tentatively reads TRBD1 or TRBD2 (5 bases each). The CDR3 contains 16 residues. The germline V gene has CDR1 SGHDN and CDR2 FVKESK. The CDR3 region has the DNA TGTACCAGCAGCCAAGATCCAGCTAGCAGGGTCAATGAGCAGTTCTTC. Its translation is CTSSQDPASRVNEQFF. Looking up the rest from reference TRBV14 and TRBJ2-1 gives the full variable domain: EAGVTQFPSHSVIEKGQTVTLRCDPISGHDNLYWYRRVMGKEIKFLLHFVKESKQDESGMPNNRFLAERTGGTYSTLKVQPAELEDSGVYFCTSSQDPASRVNEQFFGPGTRLTVL.

This clonotype was counted once. One junction end does not reproduce the germline sequence, and a read error may be involved. This chain links TRBV29-1 with TRBJ2-1, with 9 bases identical to TRBD1. Germline V CDR1 and CDR2: SQVTM, ANQGSEA. This CDR3 is 16 amino acids long. CDR3 in amino acids: CSAEETGTGSYNELFF. The CDR3 nucleotides are TGCAGCGCTGAAGAGACCGGGACAGGGTCCTACAATGAGCTGTTCTTC.

In its sample, this clonotype was seen many times. This chain joins TRBV10-3 and TRBJ2-7, with a tentative D call TRBD1 (6 bases). Germline-derived CDR1 and CDR2 are ENHRY and SYGVKD. The CDR3 covers 15 residues. The germline V and J ends were trimmed by 0 bases and 5 bases, with 14 bases remaining between them. The CDR3 nucleotides are TGTGCCATCAGTGAGTCTGAGGGGGAAGGCCACGAGCAGTACTTC. Protein sequence: CAISESEGEGHEQYF.

For this clonotype: Since a much larger clone is just one base distant, this may be a read error. J is TRBJ2-2 and V is TRBV12-3 or TRBV12-4; 8 bases are a match to TRBD1. The CDR3 extends over 14 amino acids. In DNA form, the CDR3 reads TGTGCCAGCAGTCCAGGGGGCAACACCCGGGAGCTGTTTTTT. This translates into CASSPGGNTRELFF.

The sample holds one count of this clonotype. The V and J genes are TRBV12-3 or TRBV12-4 and TRBJ2-7; TRBD2 matches at 11 bases. CDR3 size: 15 residues. CDR3 in amino acids: CVTSLSTSGMYEQYF. The CDR3 DNA is TGTGTCACCAGTTTATCGACTAGCGGGATGTACGAGCAGTACTTC.

The chain has TRBV18 and TRBJ2-1, with no clear D. Per the germline V gene, CDR1 is KGHSH and CDR2 is LQKENI. The CDR3 contains 14 residues. V was cut by 4 bases and J by 7 bases, with 14 bases left in between. CDR3 in amino acids: CASSLASLRNEQFF. As DNA, the CDR3 is TGTGCCAGCTCACTCGCCTCACTAAGGAATGAGCAGTTCTTC.

This clonotype appeared a single time. The rearrangement links TRBV6-5 to TRBJ2-2, with 8 bases aligning to TRBD1. The CDR3 extends over 15 amino acids. The V and J ends lost 3 bases and 10 bases, in that order; junction bases with no gene match: 10. Germline V CDR1 and CDR2: MNHEY, SVGAGI. Written as DNA, the CDR3 is TGTGCCAGCAGTTATAACAGGGGGTCGGCCATGGAGCTGTTTTTT. It codes for CASSYNRGSAMELFF.

On this clonotype itself: Sequence at one end of the junction differs from germline and may be a read error. The gene calls are TRBV5-1 and TRBJ2-7; a weak D match, TRBD1 (5 bases). Germline CDR1 reads SGHRS; CDR2 reads YFSETQ. The CDR3 spans 12 residues. This CDR3 reads CTSTDIGAEQYF. The CDR3 DNA reads TGCACCAGCACCGATATAGGGGCCGAGCAGTACTTC.

Comment on this clonotype: A much larger clone sits a single nucleotide away, making a read error possible. The CDR3 loop reads CASSPGGASGRNNEQFF. CDR3 DNA sequence: TGTGCCAGCAGTCCGGGGGGGGCTAGCGGGAGGAACAATGAGCAGTTCTTC. The chain couples TRBV12-3 or TRBV12-4 to TRBJ2-1, with 11 nucleotides matching TRBD2. J lost 5 bases, V lost 5 bases, and 11 bases had no gene match. This CDR3 has 17 amino acids.

Details on this clonotype: One end of the junction does not line up with germline, which may come from a read error. The chain recombines TRBV11-1 with TRBJ2-5; D call uncertain. CDR3 length: 12 residues. Germline V gives CDR1 SGHAT, CDR2 FQDESV (reference sequence). The CDR3 sequence is CVSSFADETQYF. CDR3 sequence (DNA): TGTGTCAGCAGCTTCGCAGATGAGACCCAGTACTTC.

This clonotype was observed a single time. A much larger clone differs by one base, so this may be a read error. V and J are TRBV4-1 and TRBJ2-3; 7 bases align to TRBD2. After removal of 3 bases from V and 0 bases from J, the junction contained 3 bases not matched to a gene. The CDR3 loop spans 15 amino acids. Germline V gene data show CDR1 as MGHRA and CDR2 as YSYEKL. This chain's CDR3 is CASSQRETSTDTQYF. CDR3 sequence (DNA): TGCGCCAGCAGCCAGCGGGAGACGAGCACAGATACGCAGTATTTT.

To note about this clonotype: At one end the junction does not follow the germline gene, possibly because of a read error. This chain connects TRBV10-1 to TRBJ2-7; TRBD2 agrees at 15 bases. The germline CDR1 and CDR2 sequences are WNHNN and SYGVQD (reference sequence). The CDR3 has 16 residues. The CDR3 loop reads CASSQGLAGGAAKQYF. CDR3 nucleotide sequence: TGCGCCAGCAGCCAGGGACTAGCGGGAGGAGCCGCCAAGCAATACTTC.

V gene TRBV7-2 combines with J gene TRBJ2-1, with unresolved D. Per the germline V gene, CDR1 is SGHTA and CDR2 is FQGNSA. This CDR3 has 13 amino acids. V lost 4 bases and J 11 bases, leaving 15 bases between the germline ends. CDR3 residues: CASSSLEIMQQFF. The CDR3 DNA reads as TGTGCCAGCAGCTCATTGGAGATTATGCAGCAGTTCTTC. Together with reference TRBV7-2 and TRBJ2-1, the CDR3 gives the full variable domain: GAGVSQSPSNKVTEKGKDVELRCDPISGHTALYWYRQSLGQGLEFLIYFQGNSAPDKSGLPSDRFSAERTGGSVSTLTIQRTQQEDSAVYLCASSSLEIMQQFFGPGTRLTVL.

This clonotype was seen ten or more times. The J gene is TRBJ2-3, the V gene TRBV5-4; D possibly corresponds to TRBD1 (5 bases). The germline CDR1 and CDR2 sequences are SGHNT and YYREEE (reference sequence). V was cut by 3 bases and J by 1 base, with 9 bases left in between. This CDR3 comprises 14 residues. Here the CDR3 DNA reads TGTGCCAGCAGCTGGACGACAGGCACAGATACGCAGTATTTT. Protein sequence: CASSWTTGTDTQYF.

Comments on this clonotype: Germline and junction disagree at one end, which may indicate a read error. The chain is built from TRBV6-5 and TRBJ1-2; tentative D call: TRBD1 (6 bases). The CDR3 is 16 amino acids. CDR1 and CDR2 (germline): MNHEY, SVGAGI. In DNA form, the CDR3 reads TGTGCAAGCAGCCTCGGACCCCGGGACACCCAGTATGGCTACACCTTC. It translates to CASSLGPRDTQYGYTF.

The chain uses TRBV10-3 and TRBJ2-3; a possible D gene is TRBD1 (6 bases). Trimming took 3 bases from V and 7 from J, leaving 17 bases between them. The germline CDR1 and CDR2 sequences are ENHRY and SYGVKD. The CDR3 covers 15 residues. CDR3 coding DNA: TGTGCCATCAGTGACGGGTGGAAGGGGACAAATACGCAGTATTTT. Protein: CAISDGWKGTNTQYF.

The gene calls are TRBV6-5 and TRBJ2-3; D gene ambiguous. Trimming shortened V by 10 bases and J by 1 base, and 18 bases separated the two germline ends. This CDR3 is 15 amino acids long. CDR1 is MNHEY and CDR2 is SVGAGI in the germline V gene. This chain's CDR3 is CATTPDPRGTDTQYF. The CDR3 DNA follows: TGTGCCACCACCCCCGACCCTAGGGGCACAGATACGCAGTATTTT.

Comments on this clonotype: A clone one base away is much larger, so this may be a read error. The chain links TRBV10-3 to TRBJ2-7, with 7 bases aligning to TRBD1. CDR1 is ENHRY, CDR2 SYGVKD, per germline. The CDR3 contains 15 residues. CDR3 residues: CAISDRDRNSYKQYF. CDR3 DNA sequence: TGTGCCATCAGTGACCGGGACAGAAACTCCTACAAGCAGTACTTC.

The gene calls are TRBV2 and TRBJ1-5, with D uncertain. Trimming removed 3 bases at V and 11 bases at J, with 11 bases between. This CDR3 contains 12 residues. Germline CDR1 and CDR2: SNHLY and FYNNEI. CDR3 in amino acids: CASSDSGESQHF. CDR3 bases: TGTGCCAGCAGTGATTCTGGGGAGTCCCAGCATTTT.